The 12 T cell receptor beta chains below were found in one sample sequenced in a study of post-analysis software for immune sequencing data. General study points: Patients had higher frequencies than controls of about five TRBV segments, including TRBV5-6, TRBV5-1 and TRBV20-1.

These receptors have no known antigen. Unique molecular identifiers had been added to the TCR beta cDNA libraries. TCRdb analysed the PCR reads with MiXCR anew, one entry per CDR3 protein. The sample carries approximately 770,000 distinct CDR3 sequences, around 46% recorded once. Sequencing used blood. Source of these receptors: a girl aged 10 to 17 with multiple sclerosis.

The chain links TRBV5-5 to TRBJ1-1; 7 bases agree with TRBD1. Losses at the gene ends were 5 bases for V and 1 base for J; bases not matched to a gene: 8. CDR3 length: 15 residues. Germline CDR1 SGHKS, CDR2 YYEKEE (reference sequence). The chain's CDR3 is CASSFEGAGNTEAFF. The DNA of the CDR3 is TGTGCCAGCAGTTTTGAGGGGGCAGGGAACACTGAAGCTTTCTTT.

V usage is TRBV7-3 and J usage is TRBJ2-3, with TRBD2 identical over 11 bases. V shed 2 bases, J shed 1 base, and the junction held 8 bases outside the gene matches. Germline values: CDR1 SGHTA, CDR2 FQGTGA. The CDR3 covers 18 residues. The CDR3: CASSLHPLAGGRTDTQYF. CDR3 sequence (DNA): TGTGCCAGCAGCTTACACCCTCTAGCGGGAGGCCGCACAGATACGCAGTATTTT.

This chain joins TRBV25-1 and TRBJ2-1; 8 bases fit TRBD2. The CDR3 extends over 14 amino acids. The germline V gene encodes CDR1 MGHDK and CDR2 SYGVNS. Trimming took 3 bases from V and 4 from J; bases not matched to a gene: 2. CDR3 region: CASSDGGVYNEQFF. As DNA, the CDR3 is TGTGCCAGCAGTGACGGGGGGGTTTACAATGAGCAGTTCTTC.

This sequence joins TRBV12-3 or TRBV12-4 and TRBJ2-5; a possible D gene is TRBD2 (6 bases). The CDR3 runs 14 residues. V was cut by 8 bases and J by 5 bases, with 18 bases left in between. CDR3 amino acids: CASRSGVVAETQYF. Written as DNA, the CDR3 is TGTGCCAGCCGATCGGGAGTAGTTGCGGAGACCCAGTACTTC.

This chain connects TRBV10-3 to TRBJ1-5; D gene ambiguous. V gave up 4 bases and J gave up 5 bases, with 12 bases separating them. Germline loops: CDR1 ENHRY, CDR2 SYGVKD. The CDR3 contains 14 residues. CDR3 coding DNA: TGTGCCATCAGTGGGGATTCGCAGCATCAGCCCCAGCATTTT. Translation gives CAISGDSQHQPQHF.

This clonotype appeared a single time. The J gene is TRBJ1-4, the V gene TRBV7-9; 7 nucleotides match TRBD1. Trimming took 1 base from V and 5 from J; bases not matched to a gene: 10. Germline CDR1 is SEHNR and CDR2 is FQNEAQ (reference sequence). The CDR3 sequence is 17 residues long. The CDR3 loop is CASSLGGQRGPNEKLFF. DNA for the CDR3: TGTGCCAGCAGCTTAGGGGGACAGAGGGGGCCAAATGAAAAACTGTTTTTT.

The chain has TRBV4-3 and TRBJ2-1; no clear D gene. The CDR3 sequence is 17 residues long. Per the germline V gene, CDR1 is LGHNA and CDR2 is YSLEER. V shed 0 bases and J shed 5 bases, with 17 bases lying between them. The CDR3 DNA follows: TGCGCCAGCAGCCAAGAAGGGCCAGCTGATACTAACAATGAGCAGTTCTTC. It encodes CASSQEGPADTNNEQFF.

A few counts support this clonotype. The genes are TRBV24-1 and TRBJ1-1; 9 bases align to TRBD1. With V trimmed by 7 bases and J by 4 bases, 6 bases remained unmatched. The CDR3 runs to 14 residues. Germline CDR1 and CDR2: KGHDR and SFDVKD. The CDR3 region has the DNA TGTGCCACCAGAGGGGGGACAGGGATCACTGAAGCTTTCTTT. This sequence encodes CATRGGTGITEAFF.

V gene TRBV4-1 combines with J gene TRBJ2-2; 8 nucleotides align to TRBD2. The CDR3 runs 20 residues. With 3 bases clipped from V and 5 bases from J, the junction kept 20 bases outside the gene matches. CDR1 is MGHRA, CDR2 YSYEKL, per germline. In DNA form, the CDR3 reads TGCGCCAGCAGCCAGGAGGAGATAGCGGGACACCCAGTGAATACCGGGGAGCTGTTTTTT. Encoded protein: CASSQEEIAGHPVNTGELFF.

This clonotype has more than one count but fewer than ten. The chain carries TRBV29-1 and TRBJ2-7; tentative D call: TRBD1 (5 bases). Germline lookup yields CDR1 SQVTM and CDR2 ANQGSEA. The CDR3 is 13 residues long. Between the trimmed V and J ends, which lost 2 bases and 1 base, there was a span of 9 bases. The CDR3 region is CSVESPGSYEQYF. As DNA, the CDR3 is TGCAGCGTTGAATCTCCAGGGTCCTACGAGCAGTACTTC.

This clonotype was seen a handful of times. The rearrangement links TRBV12-3 or TRBV12-4 to TRBJ1-6; D gene uncertain. V dropped 6 bases and J dropped 4 bases, with 16 bases sitting between them. The CDR3 length is 16 residues. DNA of the CDR3: TGTGCCAGCAGCGCGACGGCCGTGGGGTATAATTCACCCCTCCACTTT. The encoded protein is CASSATAVGYNSPLHF.

This chain uses TRBV11-2 with TRBJ2-7, with TRBD2 identical over 8 bases. This CDR3 contains 16 residues. Looked up from germline, CDR1 is SGHAT and CDR2 is FQNNGV. After removal of 1 base from V and 2 bases from J, the junction contained 7 bases not matched to a gene. CDR3 bases: TGTGCCAGCAGCTTAGTAGGTCTAGCGGGCCCCTACGAGCAGTACTTC. Its translation: CASSLVGLAGPYEQYF.